The 2 T cell receptor beta chains below come from one sample, sequenced in a study of cytomegalovirus exposure and HLA in healthy donors. Primers for the PCR totalled 60 Vbeta and 13 Jbeta. Produced via immunoSEQ multiplex PCR; TCRdb's table is partial and in-frame only. The table records about 160,000 clones, approximately 90% of them present only once. Sample: PBMCs. Every receptor here comes from a woman in her 30s in good health and CMV-seronegative.

This chain uses TRBV21-1 with TRBJ1-1; the table's TRBD1 call for D was not verified on the DNA. TRBV21-1 is listed as a pseudogene. The CDR3 has 15 amino acids. This chain's CDR3 is CASEPLGQGDTGAFF. CDR3 nucleotide sequence: TGTGCCAGCGAGCCTTTGGGACAGGGGGATACGGGAGCTTTCTTT.

This chain connects TRBV7-2 to TRBJ2-3; 10 bases align to TRBD1. After removal of 5 bases from V and 6 bases from J, the junction contained 14 bases not matched to a gene. CDR3 length: 17 amino acids. Germline values: CDR1 SGHTA, CDR2 FQGNSA. CDR3 bases: TGTGCCAGCAGCAGAATGTCGGGACAGGGGATCTACGATACGCAGTATTTT. Translating it yields CASSRMSGQGIYDTQYF.